These 23 T cell receptor beta chains share one sample of origin, sequenced in a study of T cell responses to AZD1222 COVID-19 vaccine. Profiled with immunoSEQ multiplex PCR; TCRdb holds only in-frame clones, not every one. The profile shows around 140,000 clones, roughly nine tenths of them singletons. The sample here was peripheral blood, taken on day 0 of AZD1222 vaccination. These receptors were obtained from an adult in good health.

This chain links TRBV6-5 with TRBJ2-2, with D possibly called TRBD1 or TRBD2 (5 bases each). The CDR3 totals 15 residues. Germline CDR1 reads MNHEY; CDR2 reads SVGAGI. V lost 0 bases, J lost 4 bases, and 9 bases lay in between. The CDR3 here is CASSYSGTTTGELFF. The CDR3 DNA follows: TGTGCCAGCAGTTACTCTGGGACGACCACCGGGGAGCTGTTTTTT.

The rearrangement uses TRBV27 and TRBJ1-5; 9 bases align to TRBD1. The CDR3 sequence is 15 residues long. CDR1 and CDR2 from the germline V gene are MNHEY and SMNVEV (reference sequence). V dropped 5 bases and J dropped 1; count of bases not matched to a gene: 3. The CDR3 region has the DNA TGTGCCAGCAGTCTGACAGGGGGGAGCAATCAGCCCCAGCATTTT. Translated: CASSLTGGSNQPQHF.

This clone was seen only a few times. V is TRBV19 and J is TRBJ1-2; 12 bases agree with TRBD1. The junction had 5 bases not matched to a gene; V was cut back by 7 bases and J by 8 bases. Per germline, CDR1 LNHDA and CDR2 SQIVND (reference sequence). There are 13 residues in the CDR3. CDR3 in amino acids: CASKGQGASGYTF. CDR3 nucleotide sequence: TGTGCCAGTAAGGGACAGGGGGCGAGCGGCTACACCTTC.

The V call is TRBV6-5, the J call TRBJ2-5, with D possibly matching TRBD1 (6 bases). The CDR3 extends over 14 amino acids. Trimming left V 4 bases short and J 2 bases short, with 11 bases between. Germline lookup yields CDR1 MNHEY and CDR2 SVGAGI. CDR3 region: CASSFTGTQETQYF. The CDR3 region has the DNA TGTGCCAGCAGTTTCACCGGGACACAAGAGACCCAGTACTTC.

This rearrangement joins TRBV4-2 to TRBJ2-2; 7 nucleotides align to TRBD1. The CDR3 runs to 15 residues. Germline V CDR1 and CDR2: LGHNA, YNFKEQ. The ends lost 1 base at V and 8 bases at J; junction bases unmatched: 7. The CDR3 DNA sequence: TGTGCCAGCAGCCAAGCCGACAGGGTAAAGGGGGAGCTGTTTTTT. Protein: CASSQADRVKGELFF.

The chain has TRBV7-6 and TRBJ2-1; 12 bases align to TRBD2. CDR3 length: 15 residues. The germline CDR1 and CDR2 sequences are SGHVS and FNYEAQ. Losses at the gene ends were 5 bases for V and 3 bases for J; bases not matched to a gene: 2. This chain's CDR3 is CASSTSGGFYNEQFF. CDR3 coding DNA: TGTGCCAGCAGCACTAGCGGGGGGTTCTACAATGAGCAGTTCTTC.

This chain links TRBV5-6 with TRBJ1-2; unclear D gene. Trimming removed 3 bases from V and 1 base from J, with 7 bases in between. The CDR3 contains 13 residues. CDR1 SGHDT and CDR2 YYEEEE come from the germline V gene. CDR3 sequence (DNA): TGTGCCAGCAGCTCGACCGGTAACTATGGCTACACCTTC. This gives the protein CASSSTGNYGYTF.

The chain combines TRBV18 with TRBJ1-2, with 10 bases fitting TRBD1. V was clipped by 3 bases and J by 3 bases; unmatched bases: 7. This CDR3 is 16 amino acids long. Germline V gene data show CDR1 as KGHSH and CDR2 as LQKENI. The chain's CDR3 is CASSPRRTGGDYGYTF. The CDR3 nucleotides are TGTGCCAGCTCACCCCGGCGGACAGGGGGGGACTATGGCTACACCTTC.

CDR3 in DNA: TGCAGCGTTGAAGAGGGGCCGGGTGAGCAGTTCTTC. Its protein is CSVEEGPGEQFF. The chain couples TRBV29-1 to TRBJ2-1, with a weak D call TRBD1 (5 bases). Germline V gene sequence: CDR1 SQVTM, CDR2 ANQGSEA. This CDR3 is 12 amino acids long. Trimming pared 0 bases from V and 9 bases from J, leaving 9 bases between.

The V call is TRBV5-6, the J call TRBJ1-5; TRBD1 aligns across 10 bases. This CDR3 contains 16 residues. After removal of 2 bases from V and 6 bases from J, the junction contained 8 bases not matched to a gene. Germline CDR1 is SGHDT and CDR2 is YYEEEE. The CDR3 sequence: CASSLKGQGMGQPQHF. The CDR3 DNA sequence: TGTGCCAGCAGCTTAAAGGGACAGGGGATGGGTCAGCCCCAGCATTTT.

The chain is built from TRBV7-2 and TRBJ2-7; TRBD2 might be the D (5 bases). The CDR3 is 14 residues long. The ends were cut back, 5 bases at V and 3 bases at J, with 14 bases in the middle. CDR1 is SGHTA and CDR2 is FQGNSA in the germline V gene. CDR3 residues: CASSPYGRGYEQYF. CDR3 DNA sequence: TGTGCCAGCAGCCCCTATGGCCGGGGCTACGAGCAGTACTTC.

This clone was seen a single time. The chain links TRBV4-1 to TRBJ1-2, with D unclear. Germline values: CDR1 MGHRA, CDR2 YSYEKL. V was trimmed by 3 bases and J by 5 bases, leaving 31 bases between them. CDR3 length: 20 amino acids. The chain's CDR3 is CASSHLGLNTGNSLGYGYTF. In nucleotides, the CDR3 is TGCGCCAGCAGCCACTTAGGGCTAAATACGGGTAACTCTTTGGGTTATGGCTACACCTTC.

The chain links TRBV5-4 to TRBJ2-7, with D possibly being TRBD1 (6 bases). Germline V lookup: CDR1 SGHNT, CDR2 YYREEE (reference sequence). The CDR3 consists of 15 residues. Trimming removed 4 bases from V and 2 bases from J, with 16 bases in between. The CDR3 loop is CASSPGTRLTYEQYF. CDR3 nucleotide sequence: TGTGCCAGCAGCCCCGGGACACGGTTAACCTACGAGCAGTACTTC.

By proportion, this clone is medium-sized (0.01 to 0.1%). J is TRBJ1-1 and V is TRBV3-1 (or the pseudogene TRBV3-2), with D unresolved. CDR1 is LGHDT and CDR2 is YNNKEL in the germline V gene (reference sequence). The CDR3 length is 12 residues. V dropped 1 base and J dropped 13 bases, with 13 bases sitting between them. The CDR3 bases are TGTGCCAGCAGCCAAGGTGGTGGGCCGGATTTCTTT. Translating gives CASSQGGGPDFF.

The V call is TRBV19, the J call TRBJ2-5; D call uncertain. Between the trimmed V and J ends, which lost 2 bases and 5 bases, there was a span of 12 bases. Germline V lookup: CDR1 LNHDA, CDR2 SQIVND (reference sequence). The CDR3 length is 14 residues. This chain's CDR3 is CASSIRPLGETQYF. CDR3 coding DNA: TGTGCCAGTAGTATACGACCACTCGGGGAGACCCAGTACTTC.

The CDR3 DNA follows: TGTGCCAGCAGTGCGGGGGTCAGGGAGGCGGTAGGTCAGCCCCAGCATTTT. Amino acid sequence: CASSAGVREAVGQPQHF. The chain uses TRBV9 and TRBJ1-5; D might be TRBD1 (5 bases). The CDR3 is 17 residues long. CDR1 is SGDLS, CDR2 YYNGEE, per germline. The V and J ends lost 5 bases and 6 bases respectively, with 24 bases between them.

The gene calls are TRBV7-8 and TRBJ2-5; D is perhaps TRBD1 or TRBD2 (6 bases each). This CDR3 region has 15 residues. V was pared by 5 bases and J by 2 bases, with 15 bases between. In germline, CDR1 is SGHVS, CDR2 FQNEAQ. The CDR3 coding sequence is TGTGCCAGCAGCCCTTGGGCGGGACAACAAGAGACCCAGTACTTC. Translating gives CASSPWAGQQETQYF.

CDR3 coding DNA: TGTGCCAGCAGCCGTACAGGGGGGACTGAAGCTTTCTTT. This encodes CASSRTGGTEAFF. V is TRBV3-1 (or the pseudogene TRBV3-2) and J is TRBJ1-1; 8 bases line up with TRBD1. The germline CDR1 and CDR2 sequences are LGHDT and YNNKEL (reference sequence). Trimming took 4 bases from V and 5 from J; bases not matched to a gene: 3. The CDR3 is made up of 13 amino acids.

The chain links TRBV7-9 to TRBJ2-5; D remains ambiguous. The CDR3 loop spans 11 amino acids. V lost 4 bases and J 2 bases, leaving 2 bases between the germline ends. Germline CDR1 and CDR2: SEHNR and FQNEAQ (reference sequence). In DNA form, the CDR3 reads TGTGCCAGCAGCTCTCAAGAGACCCAGTACTTC. This sequence encodes CASSSQETQYF.

The V gene is TRBV18, the J gene TRBJ1-5, with 10 nucleotides matching TRBD1. Unmatched junction bases numbered 15, after V lost 4 bases and J lost 6 bases. Looked up from germline, CDR1 is KGHSH and CDR2 is LQKENI. The CDR3 totals 18 residues. The CDR3 region is CASSLSGTGVSGSQPQHF. The CDR3 DNA reads TGTGCCAGCTCACTTTCCGGGACAGGGGTGAGCGGCAGTCAGCCCCAGCATTTT.

This clone came up many times. The chain links TRBV5-5 to TRBJ1-2, with D perhaps TRBD1 (5 bases). Looked up from germline, CDR1 is SGHKS and CDR2 is YYEKEE (reference sequence). V dropped 0 bases and J dropped 3 bases, with 15 bases sitting between them. The CDR3 sequence is 16 residues long. In nucleotides, the CDR3 is TGTGCCAGCAGCTTGGCCGGCAGGGTAATAGACTATGGCTACACCTTC. The encoded protein is CASSLAGRVIDYGYTF.

V gene TRBV7-3 combines with J gene TRBJ2-1; 7 positions agree with TRBD1. The CDR3 loop spans 16 amino acids. The germline gives CDR1 SGHTA, CDR2 FQGTGA. J gave up 5 bases and V 5 bases, and 12 bases lay outside the gene matches. CDR3 loop: CASSPRDSPPNNEQFF. The DNA for the CDR3 is TGTGCCAGCAGCCCCCGGGACAGCCCGCCTAACAATGAGCAGTTCTTC.

The chain employs TRBV7-3 and TRBJ2-7; TRBD1 aligns across 7 bases. The CDR3 contains 14 residues. V lost 5 bases, J lost 2 bases, and 6 bases stayed unmatched. Germline values: CDR1 SGHTA, CDR2 FQGTGA. DNA for the CDR3: TGTGCCAGCAGCATTGACGGGACAGCCTACGAGCAGTACTTC. This encodes CASSIDGTAYEQYF.